The 5 T cell receptor beta chains listed next were all sequenced from one sample in a study of T-cell reconstitution after alpha-beta-depleted transplantation in children. Unique molecular identifiers were incorporated when the TCRbeta library was constructed. Via MiXCR, TCRdb re-called the PCR reads, giving one row per CDR3 protein. The top ten clones hold about 2% of a sample with approximately 500,000 distinct CDR3 sequences, roughly a tenth of them seen once. The specimen was PBMCs, collected before TCRalphabeta/CD19-depleted stem cell transplant. These receptor sequences come from a child aged 2-15 years with inherited bone marrow failure, due to receive a stem cell transplant.

This clonotype was seen a handful of times. The chain uses TRBV19 and TRBJ1-1, with D possibly TRBD1 on 6 matching bases. Trimming took off 5 bases at V and 0 bases at J, with 7 bases between the two ends. This CDR3 is built from 13 residues. The germline V gene encodes CDR1 LNHDA and CDR2 SQIVND (reference sequence). The CDR3 sequence is CASSGTLNTEAFF. The CDR3 DNA reads TGTGCCAGTAGTGGGACACTGAACACTGAAGCTTTCTTT. Drawing the rest from reference TRBV19 and TRBJ1-1, the complete variable domain is DGGITQSPKYLFRKEGQNVTLSCEQNLNHDAMYWYRQDPGQGLRLIYYSQIVNDFQKGDIAEGYSVSREKKESFPLTVTSAQKNPTAFYLCASSGTLNTEAFFGQGTRLTVV.

This clonotype was picked up many times. The chain joins TRBV12-3 or TRBV12-4 to TRBJ2-2; 7 bases agree with TRBD1. CDR3 size: 15 residues. V dropped 1 base and J dropped 3; count of bases not matched to a gene: 2. The CDR3 loop reads CASSLGTGDTGELFF. CDR3 DNA sequence: TGTGCCAGCAGTTTAGGTACAGGGGACACCGGGGAGCTGTTTTTT.

Many counts were recorded for this clonotype. The chain is built from TRBV24-1 and TRBJ2-5, with 11 bases identical to TRBD1. CDR3 length: 16 residues. Germline assignment: CDR1 KGHDR and CDR2 SFDVKD. The junction had 4 bases not matched to a gene; V was cut back by 1 base and J by 4 bases. CDR3 coding DNA: TGTGCCACCAGTGATTTCCGGGACAGGGGGACAGAGACCCAGTACTTC. This translates into CATSDFRDRGTETQYF.

The table lists this clonotype with a few counts. The chain recombines TRBV29-1 with TRBJ2-1; D tentatively reads TRBD1 or TRBD2 (5 bases each). The CDR3 runs to 15 residues. CDR1 is SQVTM, CDR2 ANQGSEA, per germline. The CDR3: CSGLPTVGDYNEQFF. CDR3 in DNA: TGCAGTGGGCTTCCGACGGTGGGGGACTACAATGAGCAGTTCTTC.

The sample holds many counts of this clonotype. This chain links TRBV20-1 with TRBJ2-7, with TRBD2 identical over 13 bases. CDR1 and CDR2 from the germline V gene are DFQATT and SNEGSKA (reference sequence). The CDR3 loop spans 14 amino acids. V shed 6 bases, J shed 5 bases, and the junction held 7 bases outside the gene matches. In DNA form, the CDR3 reads TGCAGTGCGACAGACGGACTAGCGGGAGACGAGCAGTACTTC. Its translation: CSATDGLAGDEQYF.